These 30 T cell receptor beta chains originate from one sample sequenced in a study of CD8+ T cells in alopecia areata. RNA extraction was followed by reverse transcription into cDNA, which acted as the sequencing template. Clones were sequenced by immunoSEQ multiplex PCR, and TCRdb holds only the in-frame ones, with some missing. In the table there are 150,000 to 160,000 clones, around 55% of which are singletons. The sequencing used CD8+ T cells sorted from blood, collected at week 0. These receptors were obtained from a human donor with alopecia areata.

J is TRBJ2-1 and V is TRBV29-1, with D tentatively TRBD1 (6 bases). Germline V CDR1 and CDR2: SQVTM, ANQGSEA. This CDR3 is built from 14 residues. V was clipped by 3 bases and J by 4 bases, with 13 bases between them. CDR3 in DNA: TGCAGCGTTGAGCAGACAGGCGCATACAATGAGCAGTTCTTC. Its protein product is CSVEQTGAYNEQFF.

The V and J genes are TRBV5-6 and TRBJ2-7; D is possibly TRBD1 (6 bases). V lost 3 bases and J lost 3, with 10 bases in between. The germline CDR1 and CDR2 sequences are SGHDT and YYEEEE. The CDR3 runs 13 residues. The CDR3 loop is CASSSGQSYEQYF. CDR3 nucleotides: TGTGCCAGCAGCTCAGGACAGAGCTACGAGCAGTACTTC.

The chain joins TRBV7-9 to TRBJ2-1; 7 bases fit TRBD2. V lost 1 base, J lost 5 bases, and 8 bases stayed unmatched. The germline CDR1 and CDR2 sequences are SEHNR and FQNEAQ (reference sequence). The CDR3 is 16 amino acids. In nucleotides, the CDR3 is TGTGCCAGCAGCTTAGGGGGCGGGAGTGGCAACAATGAGCAGTTCTTC. Translated: CASSLGGGSGNNEQFF.

In DNA, the CDR3 is TGCGCCAGCAGCCAAGATCGGTATCTCTTTGGGAACACTGAAGCTTTCTTT. It yields the protein CASSQDRYLFGNTEAFF. The chain has TRBV4-3 and TRBJ1-1; no firm D call. Germline CDR1 reads LGHNA; CDR2 reads YSLEER. Trimming stripped 0 bases from V and 1 base from J, with 15 bases between. This CDR3 contains 17 residues.

The chain recombines TRBV29-1 with TRBJ1-1, with a weak D call TRBD1 (5 bases). The V gene lost 7 bases and the J gene lost 6 bases, with 21 bases spanning the gap. The CDR3 extends over 14 amino acids. The germline CDR1 and CDR2 sequences are SQVTM and ANQGSEA. CDR3: CSAAETEVSSEAFF. The CDR3 DNA sequence: TGCAGCGCCGCGGAGACAGAGGTGTCCTCTGAAGCTTTCTTT. Together with reference TRBV29-1 and TRBJ1-1, the CDR3 gives the full variable domain: SAVISQKPSRDICQRGTSLTIQCQVDSQVTMMFWYRQQPGQSLTLIATANQGSEATYESGFVIDKFPISRPNLTFSTLTVSNMSPEDSSIYLCSAAETEVSSEAFFGQGTRLTVV.

The genes are TRBV7-8 and TRBJ2-5, with D possibly TRBD2 on 7 matching bases. The V end lost 2 bases, the J end lost 2 bases, and 12 bases lay between the germline ends. The CDR3 runs 15 residues. Germline CDR1 SGHVS, CDR2 FQNEAQ. CDR3 bases: TGTGCCAGCAGCTTAATCGGGGGGCCTCAAGAGACCCAGTACTTC. Translation gives CASSLIGGPQETQYF.

This clone has just a few counts. The chain combines TRBV11-2 with TRBJ2-4; D is ambiguous. CDR3 length: 14 residues. V was shortened by 2 bases and J by 6 bases, with 11 bases between the two germline ends. CDR1 is SGHAT, CDR2 FQNNGV, per germline. The DNA of the CDR3 is TGTGCCAGCAGCTTAAATCCTCAGAGAAACATTCAGTACTTC. Its protein is CASSLNPQRNIQYF.

In regard to this clone: The junction differs from germline at one of its ends, possibly a read error. The chain links TRBV30 to TRBJ1-1; D unclear. CDR3 length: 12 amino acids. Germline V gene sequence: CDR1 GTSNPN, CDR2 SVGIG (reference sequence). CDR3 sequence (DNA): TGTGCCTGCACGGTTATGAACACTGGAGCTTTCTTT. Translation gives CACTVMNTGAFF.

V and J are TRBV14 and TRBJ2-4, with a possible D match to TRBD1 (5 bases). The CDR3 runs to 16 residues. The germline V gene has CDR1 SGHDN and CDR2 FVKESK. V was clipped by 1 base and J by 0 bases, with 10 bases between them. The CDR3, as DNA: TGTGCCAGCAGCCAAGCCCAGGGCCTAGCCAAAAACATTCAGTACTTC. Its protein product is CASSQAQGLAKNIQYF.

The chain has TRBV13 and TRBJ1-5, with D possibly matching TRBD1 (6 bases). With 5 bases removed from V and 6 bases from J, the gap between germline ends came to 11 bases. Germline V lookup: CDR1 PRHDT, CDR2 FYEKMQ (reference sequence). The CDR3 covers 13 residues. The CDR3 reads CASSQGQIQPQHF. CDR3 nucleotide sequence: TGTGCCAGCAGCCAGGGACAAATTCAGCCCCAGCATTTT.

CDR3 region: CASRPATGTRTDTQYF. Written as DNA, the CDR3 is TGTGCCAGCAGACCAGCGACAGGGACGAGGACAGATACGCAGTATTTT. The J gene is TRBJ2-3, the V gene TRBV7-9; 7 nucleotides align to TRBD1. This CDR3 is built from 16 residues. The germline CDR1 and CDR2 sequences are SEHNR and FQNEAQ (reference sequence). J was trimmed by 3 bases and V by 6 bases; bases with no gene match: 12. The full variable domain, completed using reference TRBV7-9 and TRBJ2-3, is DTGVSQNPRHKITKRGQNVTFRCDPISEHNRLYWYRQTLGQGPEFLTYFQNEAQLEKSRLLSDRFSAERPKGSFSTLEIQRTEQGDSAMYLCASRPATGTRTDTQYFGPGTRLTVL.

The chain has TRBV6-5 and TRBJ2-5, with 7 bases aligning to TRBD1. The CDR3 is 14 residues long. Germline CDR1 is MNHEY and CDR2 is SVGAGI. J was trimmed by 2 bases and V by 8 bases; bases with no gene match: 8. CDR3 in amino acids: CASHYTGEQETQYF. The DNA of the CDR3 is TGTGCCAGCCACTATACAGGGGAACAAGAGACCCAGTACTTC.

The chain has TRBV25-1 and TRBJ1-5; D is possibly TRBD1 (6 bases). CDR3 length equals 14 residues. From germline, CDR1 is MGHDK and CDR2 SYGVNS. The germline V and J ends were trimmed by 6 bases and 0 bases, with 9 bases remaining between them. CDR3 nucleotides: TGTGCCAGCAGCCGCAGGGGTAGCAATCAGCCCCAGCATTTT. Its protein is CASSRRGSNQPQHF.

The V call is TRBV2, the J call TRBJ1-5; D not certain. The CDR3 is 14 amino acids. Trimming pared 3 bases from V and 0 bases from J, leaving 6 bases between. Germline V gene sequence: CDR1 SNHLY, CDR2 FYNNEI. The CDR3 DNA sequence: TGTGCCAGCAGTGATCTTTCTAGCAATCAGCCCCAGCATTTT. Encoded protein: CASSDLSSNQPQHF. Variable domain in full (rest from reference TRBV2 and TRBJ1-5): EPEVTQTPSHQVTQMGQEVILRCVPISNHLYFYWYRQILGQKVEFLVSFYNNEISEKSEIFDDQFSVERPDGSNFTLKIRSTKLEDSAMYFCASSDLSSNQPQHFGDGTRLSIL.

The V and J genes are TRBV5-1 and TRBJ1-2; 7 bases are shared with TRBD1. CDR1 is SGHRS and CDR2 is YFSETQ in the germline V gene. Germline trimming cut 4 bases from V and 1 base from J; bases unmatched to any gene: 4. The CDR3 covers 14 residues. The CDR3 DNA is TGCGCCAGCAGCCCATGGGACAGTAACTATGGCTACACCTTC. It encodes CASSPWDSNYGYTF.

This sequence joins TRBV29-1 and TRBJ2-3; D might be TRBD2 (8 bases). The germline V gene encodes CDR1 SQVTM and CDR2 ANQGSEA. CDR3 length equals 15 residues. The V and J ends lost 7 bases and 3 bases respectively, with 20 bases between them. CDR3 amino acids: CSAGRGTVLTDTQYF. The DNA for the CDR3 is TGCAGCGCCGGGAGGGGGACAGTCCTGACAGATACGCAGTATTTT.

The V call is TRBV30, the J call TRBJ2-1; the D is unclear. This CDR3 is built from 13 residues. Per the germline V gene, CDR1 is GTSNPN and CDR2 is SVGIG (reference sequence). Trimming removed 1 base at V and 0 bases at J, with 4 bases between. CDR3 residues: CAWSDDSYNEQFF. The CDR3 DNA is TGTGCCTGGAGTGATGACTCCTACAATGAGCAGTTCTTC.

The chain employs TRBV4-1 and TRBJ2-1, with D possibly being TRBD1 (5 bases). This CDR3 region has 13 residues. V was trimmed by 3 bases and J by 8 bases, leaving 11 bases between them. From germline, CDR1 is MGHRA and CDR2 YSYEKL. This CDR3 is CASSHTRDYEQFF. In DNA form, the CDR3 reads TGCGCCAGCAGCCATACCAGGGATTATGAGCAGTTCTTC.

The chain employs TRBV4-3 and TRBJ1-6; 8 bases are shared with TRBD1. From germline, CDR1 is LGHNA and CDR2 YSLEER. Trimming cost V 0 bases and J 7 bases; bases outside gene matches: 2. The CDR3 has 15 amino acids. The CDR3 sequence: CASSQDRGPNSPLHF. The DNA of the CDR3 is TGCGCCAGCAGCCAAGACAGGGGGCCAAATTCACCCCTCCACTTT.

This sequence joins TRBV16 and TRBJ2-3; TRBD2 might be the D (5 bases). CDR1 is KGHSY and CDR2 is FQNENV in the germline V gene. CDR3 length equals 14 residues. This CDR3 is CGCLEELGTDTQYF. The DNA for the CDR3 is TGTGGCTGCTTGGAGGAGCTGGGCACAGATACGCAGTATTTT.

This clone was detected only a few times. V and J are TRBV29-1 and TRBJ2-3; 12 nucleotides line up with TRBD2. Germline V gene lookup returns CDR1 SQVTM and CDR2 ANQGSEA. V lost 3 bases to trimming and J lost 5 bases; unmatched junction nucleotides: 9. The CDR3 covers 16 residues. The CDR3 here is CSVDLAGGPREDTQYF. CDR3 coding DNA: TGCAGCGTTGATCTAGCGGGGGGGCCGAGGGAAGATACGCAGTATTTT.

The rearrangement uses TRBV7-3 and TRBJ2-3; no clear D gene. Germline V gives CDR1 SGHTA, CDR2 FQGTGA. This CDR3 has 14 residues. Trimming pared 5 bases from V and 6 bases from J, leaving 15 bases between. CDR3 sequence (DNA): TGTGCCAGCAGCCTCCTCACCGGGTCGGATACGCAGTATTTT. Residues: CASSLLTGSDTQYF.

For this clone: Within the sample, other DNA sequences also encode this same CDR3. The V call is TRBV5-1, the J call TRBJ2-7; D possibly corresponds to TRBD2 (6 bases). CDR1 and CDR2 from the germline V gene are SGHRS and YFSETQ. V dropped 3 bases and J dropped 1 base, with 8 bases sitting between them. The CDR3 totals 13 residues. The CDR3 DNA sequence: TGCGCCAGCAGCTGGGACTCTTCCTACGAGCAGTACTTC. Its protein is CASSWDSSYEQYF.

This clone turned up a few times. The chain recombines TRBV14 with TRBJ2-7; 12 nucleotides agree with TRBD2. This CDR3 region has 13 residues. V was pared by 4 bases and J by 6 bases, with 1 base of the junction left unmatched. Germline V gene data show CDR1 as SGHDN and CDR2 as FVKESK. CDR3 coding DNA: TGTGCCAGCAGCCTGACTAGCGGGGGCGAGCAGTACTTC. The encoded protein is CASSLTSGGEQYF.

The CDR3 coding sequence is TGTGCCAGCACCATCGGACAGGGGAACACTGAAGCTTTCTTT. Translation: CASTIGQGNTEAFF. The chain uses TRBV6-6 and TRBJ1-1, with TRBD1 identical over 8 bases. Germline values: CDR1 MNHNY, CDR2 SVGAGI (reference sequence). V gave up 7 bases and J gave up 1 base; unmatched junction bases: 5. The CDR3 length is 14 residues.

This clone was detected many times. This chain joins TRBV30 and TRBJ2-1; a weak D match, TRBD2 (6 bases). The CDR3 covers 11 residues. CDR1 and CDR2 from the germline V gene are GTSNPN and SVGIG (reference sequence). V was cut by 4 bases and J by 9 bases, with 10 bases left in between. CDR3 sequence (DNA): TGTGCCTGGACCACTAGCAGTGAGCAGTTCTTC. Translated, it gives CAWTTSSEQFF.

The rearrangement uses TRBV5-1 and TRBJ2-7; 9 bases are shared with TRBD1. The CDR3 has 16 amino acids. Per germline, CDR1 SGHRS and CDR2 YFSETQ. The trim removed 2 bases at V and 4 bases at J, leaving 10 bases unmatched. The CDR3 loop reads CASSLTPGTGTYEQYF. The CDR3 region has the DNA TGCGCCAGCAGCTTAACCCCCGGGACAGGGACGTACGAGCAGTACTTC.

The chain uses TRBV7-9 and TRBJ1-1; 8 bases fit TRBD1. The germline V gene encodes CDR1 SEHNR and CDR2 FQNEAQ (reference sequence). V lost 5 bases, J lost 3 bases, and 5 bases stayed unmatched. The CDR3 is made up of 14 amino acids. The CDR3 here is CASSPQGGDTEAFF. The CDR3 DNA is TGTGCCAGCAGCCCACAGGGGGGAGACACTGAAGCTTTCTTT.

The chain uses TRBV5-1 and TRBJ2-1, with TRBD2 matching over 8 bases. Germline trimming cut 6 bases from V and 4 bases from J; bases unmatched to any gene: 6. Looked up from germline, CDR1 is SGHRS and CDR2 is YFSETQ. CDR3 length equals 14 residues. CDR3 residues: CASKVTSGYNEQFF. The DNA of the CDR3 is TGCGCCAGCAAGGTAACTAGCGGTTACAATGAGCAGTTCTTC.

The rearrangement links TRBV9 to TRBJ1-2, with TRBD1 matching 8 bases. CDR3 length: 14 residues. The V and J ends lost 4 bases and 11 bases, in that order; junction bases with no gene match: 13. Germline V gene lookup returns CDR1 SGDLS and CDR2 YYNGEE. The CDR3 here is CASSPGRTGYDYTF. CDR3 DNA: TGTGCCAGCAGCCCGGGAAGGACAGGGTATGATTACACCTTC.